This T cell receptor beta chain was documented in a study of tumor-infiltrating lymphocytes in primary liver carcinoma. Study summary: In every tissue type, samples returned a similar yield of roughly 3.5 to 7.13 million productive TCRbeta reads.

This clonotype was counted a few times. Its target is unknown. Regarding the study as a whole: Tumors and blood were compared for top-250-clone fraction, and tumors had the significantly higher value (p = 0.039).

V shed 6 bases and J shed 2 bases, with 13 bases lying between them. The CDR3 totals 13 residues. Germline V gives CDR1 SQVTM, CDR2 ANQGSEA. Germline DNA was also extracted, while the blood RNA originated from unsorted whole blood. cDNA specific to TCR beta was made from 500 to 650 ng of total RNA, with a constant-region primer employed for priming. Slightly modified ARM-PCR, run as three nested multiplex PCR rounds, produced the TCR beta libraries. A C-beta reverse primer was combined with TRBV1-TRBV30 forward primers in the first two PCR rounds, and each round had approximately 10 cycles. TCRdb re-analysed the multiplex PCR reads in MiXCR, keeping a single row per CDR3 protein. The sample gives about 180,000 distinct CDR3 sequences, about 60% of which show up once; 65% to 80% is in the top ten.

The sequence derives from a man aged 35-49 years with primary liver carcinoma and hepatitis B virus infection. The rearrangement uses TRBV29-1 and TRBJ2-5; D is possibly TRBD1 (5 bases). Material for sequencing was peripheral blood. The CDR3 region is CSVTTGVQETQYF. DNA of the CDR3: TGCAGCGTGACCACAGGCGTTCAAGAGACCCAGTACTTC.